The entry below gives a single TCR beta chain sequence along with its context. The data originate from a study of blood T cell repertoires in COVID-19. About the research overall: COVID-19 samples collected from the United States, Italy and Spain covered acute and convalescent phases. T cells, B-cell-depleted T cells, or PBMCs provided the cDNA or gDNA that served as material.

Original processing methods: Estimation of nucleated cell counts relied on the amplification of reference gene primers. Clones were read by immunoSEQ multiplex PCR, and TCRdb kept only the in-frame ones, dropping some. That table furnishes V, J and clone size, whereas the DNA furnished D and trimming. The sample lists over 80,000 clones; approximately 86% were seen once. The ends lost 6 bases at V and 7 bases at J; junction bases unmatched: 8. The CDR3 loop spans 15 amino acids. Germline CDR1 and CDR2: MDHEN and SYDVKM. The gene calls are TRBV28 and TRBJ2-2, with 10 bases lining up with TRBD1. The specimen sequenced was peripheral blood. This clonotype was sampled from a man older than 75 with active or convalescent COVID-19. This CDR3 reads CASSRDRGGNGELFF. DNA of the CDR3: TGTGCCAGCAGCCGGGACAGGGGAGGAAACGGGGAGCTGTTTTTT.